Below are 10 T cell receptor beta chains sequenced from a single sample in a study of T cell responses to AZD1222 COVID-19 vaccine. The assay was immunoSEQ multiplex PCR, and TCRdb's table has in-frame clones only and misses some. The top ten clones hold 10% to 15% of a sample with some 98,000 clones, 70% to 90% of them seen once. The source material was peripheral blood, sampled on day 0 of AZD1222 vaccination. The receptor set was obtained from an adult in good health.

This chain uses TRBV6-5 with TRBJ1-5, with D tentatively TRBD1 (5 bases). The V and J ends lost 7 bases and 7 bases respectively, with 11 bases between them. Germline V CDR1 and CDR2: MNHEY, SVGAGI. The CDR3 consists of 12 residues. The CDR3 DNA reads as TGTGCCAGCAACGAGGGACGGCAGCCCCAGCATTTT. Its translation: CASNEGRQPQHF.

The V and J genes are TRBV19 and TRBJ2-6, with D perhaps given as TRBD1 or TRBD2 (5 bases each). The V end lost 10 bases, the J end lost 0 bases, and 16 bases lay between the germline ends. Germline-derived CDR1 and CDR2 are LNHDA and SQIVND (reference sequence). CDR3 length: 16 residues. CDR3 protein: CATAGQGLSGANVLTF. CDR3 in DNA: TGTGCCACCGCGGGCCAGGGCCTCTCTGGGGCCAACGTCCTGACTTTC. The full variable domain, with the rest looked up from reference TRBV19 and TRBJ2-6, is DGGITQSPKYLFRKEGQNVTLSCEQNLNHDAMYWYRQDPGQGLRLIYYSQIVNDFQKGDIAEGYSVSREKKESFPLTVTSAQKNPTAFYLCATAGQGLSGANVLTFGAGSRLTVL.

The gene calls are TRBV28 and TRBJ2-7; D is unresolved. V gave up 4 bases and J gave up 2 bases, with 9 bases separating them. The CDR3 contains 13 residues. The V gene's germline CDR1 is MDHEN and CDR2 SYDVKM. CDR3 nucleotides: TGTGCCAGCAGTTCCCCCGCTACCTACGAGCAGTACTTC. Residues: CASSSPATYEQYF.

This chain uses TRBV9 with TRBJ1-1; TRBD1 aligns across 8 bases. The CDR3 consists of 14 residues. The ends lost 2 bases at V and 3 bases at J; junction bases unmatched: 3. Germline V lookup: CDR1 SGDLS, CDR2 YYNGEE. The CDR3 DNA sequence: TGTGCCAGCAGCGTGCAGGACAGGGACACTGAAGCTTTCTTT. It encodes CASSVQDRDTEAFF.

This clone was detected only a few times. The chain uses TRBV3-1 (or the pseudogene TRBV3-2) and TRBJ1-1; no definite D call. This CDR3 spans 13 amino acids. CDR1 is LGHDT, CDR2 YNNKEL, per germline (reference sequence). Between the trimmed V and J ends, which lost 2 bases and 2 bases, there was a span of 6 bases. In DNA form, the CDR3 reads TGTGCCAGCAGCCAACGGCACAACACTGAAGCTTTCTTT. Protein sequence: CASSQRHNTEAFF.

The rearrangement joins TRBV2 to TRBJ2-3, with 9 positions matching TRBD1. The CDR3 contains 15 residues. Germline CDR1 is SNHLY and CDR2 is FYNNEI. Trimming cost V 5 bases and J 1 base; bases outside gene matches: 4. The CDR3 sequence is CASSPGQGGTDTQYF. In DNA form, the CDR3 reads TGTGCCAGCAGTCCGGGACAGGGTGGCACAGATACGCAGTATTTT.

The rearrangement links TRBV9 to TRBJ1-1; the D is unclear. Looked up from germline, CDR1 is SGDLS and CDR2 is YYNGEE. The V and J ends lost 2 bases and 0 bases respectively, with 14 bases between them. The CDR3 covers 16 residues. The CDR3: CASSVGGQTMNTEAFF. In nucleotides, the CDR3 is TGTGCCAGCAGCGTCGGTGGGCAGACTATGAACACTGAAGCTTTCTTT.

The gene calls are TRBV12-5 and TRBJ2-5, with D uncertain. The germline V gene has CDR1 LGHNT and CDR2 FRNRAP. Trimming left V 7 bases short and J 2 bases short, with 17 bases between. The CDR3 covers 15 residues. The CDR3 loop is CASAELLRGQETQYF. The CDR3 DNA sequence: TGTGCTAGTGCCGAGCTTTTACGCGGTCAAGAGACCCAGTACTTC.

The chain links TRBV28 to TRBJ1-2; D unresolved. The V gene's germline CDR1 is MDHEN and CDR2 SYDVKM. The CDR3 is 12 residues long. Trimming took 5 bases from V and 5 from J, leaving 9 bases between them. Written as DNA, the CDR3 is TGTGCCAGCAGTGGCCTCCCTTATGGCTACACCTTC. Residues: CASSGLPYGYTF.

This chain uses TRBV5-1 with TRBJ1-4; TRBD1 matches at 8 bases. The germline gives CDR1 SGHRS, CDR2 YFSETQ. The CDR3 contains 15 residues. Germline trimming cut 4 bases from V and 7 bases from J; bases unmatched to any gene: 9. The DNA of the CDR3 is TGCGCCAGCAGCGGACAGGGAGGGCCCGCTGAAAAACTGTTTTTT. This gives the protein CASSGQGGPAEKLFF.